This T cell receptor beta chain comes out of a study of T cells in Graves' hyperthyroidism and ophthalmopathy. Overall study results and limits: Most clonotypes that expanded in the thyroid above 0.001 also showed up in blood. Ophthalmopathy was model-predicted a median roughly 6.2 months pre-onset.

V lost 4 bases to trimming and J lost 2 bases, with 15 bases between them. Germline values: CDR1 SGHRS, CDR2 YFSETQ. This CDR3 comprises 15 residues. As concerns this clonotype: Its antigen is currently unknown.

Amplification yielded TCR beta CDR3 regions, with RNA transcripts as the source. The HTBI primer set drove a first-round RT-PCR of the TCR CDR3. TCRdb analysed the multiplex PCR reads with MiXCR anew, one entry per CDR3 protein. Of fewer than 850,000 distinct CDR3 sequences listed, about 18% are singletons. The receptor was isolated from a man aged 45-60 years with Graves' hyperthyroidism. This chain links TRBV5-1 with TRBJ2-5; D is uncertain. Sequencing was done on a sample of blood. CDR3 loop: CASSILHAQQETQYF. The CDR3 DNA reads as TGCGCCAGCAGCATCCTTCATGCCCAACAAGAGACCCAGTACTTC.